Below, one TCR beta chain is given with its context. The ends lost 6 bases at V and 4 bases at J; junction bases unmatched: 7. Germline V lookup: CDR1 MNHNY, CDR2 SVGAGI (reference sequence). The CDR3 totals 14 residues. The sample is drawn from a study of blood T cell repertoires in COVID-19. As for the study in general: From the United States, Italy and Spain came samples of acute and convalescent COVID-19. In each case, the material was cDNA or gDNA derived from T cells, B-cell-depleted T cells, or PBMCs.

Measured with immunoSEQ multiplex PCR; TCRdb has only the in-frame clones, and not every one. The data show 250,000 to 300,000 clones, around 90% seen once. The chain combines TRBV6-6 with TRBJ2-7; the match to TRBD1 covers 9 bases. The receptor's source is a man aged 45-65 years with acute or convalescent COVID-19. The sequencing sample was made of peripheral blood. CDR3 amino acids: CASRQGASGYEQYF. For the CDR3, the DNA is TGTGCCAGCAGACAGGGGGCTTCGGGATACGAGCAGTACTTC.